Listed here are 22 T cell receptor beta chains from one sample, sequenced in a study of blood T cells in healthy people across ages (dated by TCRdb to about 2015). The library was built by means of 5' RACE. Sequencing took place on an Illumina HiSeq 2500. A second PCR of roughly 6 to 11 cycles was run with a J-beta primer mix and a sample-barcoded 5' primer. TCRdb took the public reads, trimmed them with fastp at Q25, ran MiXCR for clone calling and kept in-frame beta chains. Every distinct CDR3 protein forms one entry, paired with its most common genes and DNA. This sample comprises almost 550,000 distinct CDR3 sequences, approximately 25% of them detected only once. Jointly, the top ten make up roughly 9% of the sample. These data were also reused for a study on T cells of mothers and their children.

Sequencing was carried out using blood. The receptors were sampled from a boy under 18 in good health.

The chain links TRBV7-9 to TRBJ1-4; D not certain. This CDR3 has 12 residues. Trimming cost V 10 bases and J 8 bases, with 14 bases left between them. Germline V CDR1 and CDR2: SEHNR, FQNEAQ (reference sequence). The CDR3 loop is CATREVEEKLFF. The DNA for the CDR3 is TGTGCCACCCGGGAGGTGGAAGAAAAACTGTTTTTT.

The rearrangement uses TRBV28 and TRBJ2-7; D gene uncertain. Between the trimmed V and J ends, which lost 6 bases and 0 bases, there was a span of 12 bases. The CDR3 sequence is 14 residues long. Germline-derived CDR1 and CDR2 are MDHEN and SYDVKM. The CDR3 sequence: CASRGTRSSYEQYF. As DNA, the CDR3 is TGTGCCAGCAGGGGAACCAGGAGCTCCTACGAGCAGTACTTC. The whole variable domain, remainder taken from reference TRBV28 and TRBJ2-7, is DVKVTQSSRYLVKRTGEKVFLECVQDMDHENMFWYRQDPGLGLRLIYFSYDVKMKEKGDIPEGYSVSREKKERFSLILESASTNQTSMYLCASRGTRSSYEQYFGPGTRLTVT.

This clonotype has more than one count but fewer than ten. The chain employs TRBV4-3 and TRBJ1-2; D uncertain. CDR3 length: 16 amino acids. Germline V CDR1 and CDR2: LGHNA, YSLEER. V lost 8 bases and J 4 bases, leaving 23 bases between the germline ends. The CDR3 loop is CASADEASSNLYGYTF. The CDR3 nucleotides are TGCGCCAGCGCTGATGAGGCCTCCTCAAATCTCTATGGCTACACCTTC.

This clonotype was observed a few times. The chain joins TRBV14 to TRBJ2-5; D gene ambiguous. Per the germline V gene, CDR1 is SGHDN and CDR2 is FVKESK. The CDR3 consists of 12 residues. V gave up 4 bases and J gave up 4 bases, with 7 bases separating them. CDR3 bases: TGTGCCAGCAGCCGACCCGGAGAGACCCAGTACTTC. This gives the protein CASSRPGETQYF.

V gene TRBV20-1 combines with J gene TRBJ2-4; D possibly corresponds to TRBD2 (5 bases). CDR3 length: 16 amino acids. Trimming pared 2 bases from V and 1 base from J, leaving 15 bases between. CDR1 and CDR2 (germline): DFQATT, SNEGSKA (reference sequence). The chain's CDR3 is CSARLASDPAKNIQYF. The CDR3 bases are TGCAGTGCTAGACTAGCTTCGGATCCGGCCAAAAACATTCAGTACTTC.

The chain combines TRBV18 with TRBJ1-2; D is uncertain. This CDR3 contains 17 residues. Germline assignment: CDR1 KGHSH and CDR2 LQKENI. Deletions cut 1 base from V and 3 bases from J, with 18 bases between. The DNA of the CDR3 is TGTGCCAGCTCACCACGGGGTCCAGCTTCAACCCACTATGGCTACACCTTC. Translated: CASSPRGPASTHYGYTF.

As for this clonotype: Compared with germline, one end of the junction differs, possibly owing to a read error. This chain connects TRBV7-9 to TRBJ2-1, with 7 bases identical to TRBD1. From germline, CDR1 is SEHNR and CDR2 FQNEAQ (reference sequence). The CDR3 is 16 residues long. CDR3 sequence (DNA): TGTGCTAGCAGCCCGCGACAGGGAAGCTCCTACAATGAGCAGTTCTTC. It specifies CASSPRQGSSYNEQFF.

This clonotype was detected only a few times. The gene calls are TRBV4-3 and TRBJ2-7, with TRBD2 identical over 11 bases. The CDR3 contains 15 residues. Germline-derived CDR1 and CDR2 are LGHNA and YSLEER. V shed 5 bases and J 1 base; nucleotides not matched to a gene: 4. This chain's CDR3 is CASSESSGGSYEQYF. DNA for the CDR3: TGCGCCAGCAGCGAGTCTAGCGGGGGGTCCTACGAGCAGTACTTC.

This clonotype appeared a few times. V and J are TRBV3-1 and TRBJ2-5, with D possibly TRBD1 on 5 matching bases. The CDR3 has 18 amino acids. CDR1 is LGHDT and CDR2 is YNNKEL in the germline V gene (reference sequence). V lost 3 bases and J 4 bases, leaving 24 bases between the germline ends. CDR3 amino acids: CASSHLGVQAPKAETQYF. The CDR3 nucleotides are TGTGCCAGCAGCCACCTTGGGGTACAGGCGCCCAAGGCAGAGACCCAGTACTTC.

CDR3 residues: CASSPITQWDSGYTF. Here the CDR3 DNA reads TGTGCCAGCAGCCCTATAACCCAGTGGGATTCTGGCTACACCTTC. The chain links TRBV27 to TRBJ1-2; D not certain. Germline assignment: CDR1 MNHEY and CDR2 SMNVEV (reference sequence). This CDR3 has 15 amino acids. Trimming removed 6 bases at V and 7 bases at J, with 21 bases between.

The chain employs TRBV5-6 and TRBJ2-1; D not resolved. Germline-derived CDR1 and CDR2 are SGHDT and YYEEEE. Trimming left V 3 bases short and J 9 bases short, with 10 bases between. The CDR3 has 12 amino acids. The DNA for the CDR3 is TGTGCCAGCAGCTCCCGACCCCCTGAGCAGTTCTTC. This encodes CASSSRPPEQFF.

A few counts support this clonotype. V is TRBV15 and J is TRBJ2-1; D might be TRBD1 (6 bases). V was trimmed by 0 bases and J by 0 bases, leaving 12 bases between them. There are 17 residues in the CDR3. The germline gives CDR1 LNHNV, CDR2 YYDKDF (reference sequence). The CDR3: CATSRDHQGSSYNEQFF. For the CDR3, the DNA is TGTGCCACCAGCAGAGATCATCAGGGGAGCTCCTACAATGAGCAGTTCTTC.

There are a few counts of this clonotype. This chain uses TRBV7-8 with TRBJ1-5, with D hard to call. The CDR3 is 16 amino acids. From germline, CDR1 is SGHVS and CDR2 FQNEAQ. Trimming cost V 5 bases and J 5 bases, with 19 bases left between them. In nucleotides, the CDR3 is TGTGCCAGCAGCCTTGATGTACGGAGATTGGATCAGCCCCAGCATTTT. Amino acids: CASSLDVRRLDQPQHF.

This clonotype appeared a few times. The J gene is TRBJ2-5, the V gene TRBV11-2; D might be TRBD1 (6 bases). The J call may not be correct, given that the DNA end is closer to TRBJ2-1. CDR1 is SGHAT and CDR2 is FQNNGV in the germline V gene. This CDR3 spans 15 amino acids. CDR3: CASSPRQANTNEQFF. DNA for the CDR3: TGTGCCAGCAGCCCAAGACAGGCGAACACCAATGAGCAGTTCTTC.

The chain joins TRBV3-1 to TRBJ1-4, with TRBD1 as a possible D gene (6 bases). The CDR3 runs 18 residues. The germline V gene encodes CDR1 LGHDT and CDR2 YNNKEL (reference sequence). V gave up 4 bases and J gave up 5 bases, with 23 bases separating them. CDR3 nucleotide sequence: TGTGCCAGCAGCCCCAAGTGGATTCCGGGACATAGAAATGAAAAACTGTTTTTT. It encodes CASSPKWIPGHRNEKLFF. The whole variable domain, remainder taken from reference TRBV3-1 and TRBJ1-4, is DTAVSQTPKYLVTQMGNDKSIKCEQNLGHDTMYWYKQDSKKFLKIMFSYNNKELIINETVPNRFSPKSPDKAHLNLHINSLELGDSAVYFCASSPKWIPGHRNEKLFFGSGTQLSVL.

This clonotype has only a few counts. The chain employs TRBV29-1 and TRBJ2-7; D unresolved. CDR3 size: 12 residues. Germline CDR1 SQVTM, CDR2 ANQGSEA. V lost 4 bases and J 1 base, leaving 8 bases between the germline ends. In DNA, the CDR3 is TGCAGCGTTGCGGAATTTTCCTACGAGCAGTACTTC. Translated, it gives CSVAEFSYEQYF.

This clonotype has a handful of counts. The chain has TRBV29-1 and TRBJ1-2, with a tentative D call TRBD1 (5 bases). V was shortened by 3 bases and J by 4 bases, with 6 bases between the two germline ends. The CDR3 extends over 11 amino acids. Germline assignment: CDR1 SQVTM and CDR2 ANQGSEA. Here the CDR3 reads CSVEGTYGYTF. Written as DNA, the CDR3 is TGCAGCGTTGAGGGGACCTATGGCTACACCTTC. Using reference TRBV29-1 and TRBJ1-2 for the parts outside the CDR3, the full variable domain is SAVISQKPSRDICQRGTSLTIQCQVDSQVTMMFWYRQQPGQSLTLIATANQGSEATYESGFVIDKFPISRPNLTFSTLTVSNMSPEDSSIYLCSVEGTYGYTFGSGTRLTVV.

The chain links TRBV5-4 to TRBJ1-2; D gene uncertain. This CDR3 is 11 amino acids long. The V end lost 7 bases, the J end lost 2 bases, and 6 bases lay between the germline ends. CDR1 and CDR2 (germline): SGHNT, YYREEE (reference sequence). The CDR3 bases are TGTGCCAGCCCTGGGAACTATGGCTACACCTTC. Protein sequence: CASPGNYGYTF.

This sequence joins TRBV12-3 or TRBV12-4 and TRBJ2-3; TRBD2 aligns across 9 bases. The CDR3 loop spans 14 amino acids. Unmatched junction bases numbered 5, after V lost 6 bases and J lost 4 bases. The CDR3 DNA reads TGTGCCAGCAGGCTAGCGGGGAGCGCAGATACGCAGTATTTT. Translating gives CASRLAGSADTQYF.

The chain carries TRBV7-9 and TRBJ2-7; a weak D match, TRBD1 (6 bases). The germline V gene has CDR1 SEHNR and CDR2 FQNEAQ (reference sequence). Trimming removed 3 bases from V and 4 bases from J, with 10 bases in between. CDR3 size: 13 residues. The CDR3 DNA sequence: TGTGCCAGCAGCTTTGGTGACAGGTACGAGCAGTACTTC. It yields the protein CASSFGDRYEQYF.

V and J are TRBV9 and TRBJ1-2, with D maybe TRBD1 (5 bases). The CDR3 has 16 amino acids. V was cut by 3 bases and J by 1 base, with 16 bases left in between. Germline V CDR1 and CDR2: SGDLS, YYNGEE. Written as DNA, the CDR3 is TGTGCCAGCAGCGGACAAGGACACTCGCTTAACTATGGCTACACCTTC. This sequence encodes CASSGQGHSLNYGYTF.

The genes are TRBV19 and TRBJ2-3; 7 bases line up with TRBD1. V shed 7 bases, J shed 5 bases, and the junction held 12 bases outside the gene matches. The V gene's germline CDR1 is LNHDA and CDR2 SQIVND (reference sequence). CDR3 length equals 15 residues. The CDR3 spells CASTATVAGGDTQYF. CDR3 bases: TGTGCCAGTACCGCGACTGTGGCAGGGGGAGATACGCAGTATTTT.